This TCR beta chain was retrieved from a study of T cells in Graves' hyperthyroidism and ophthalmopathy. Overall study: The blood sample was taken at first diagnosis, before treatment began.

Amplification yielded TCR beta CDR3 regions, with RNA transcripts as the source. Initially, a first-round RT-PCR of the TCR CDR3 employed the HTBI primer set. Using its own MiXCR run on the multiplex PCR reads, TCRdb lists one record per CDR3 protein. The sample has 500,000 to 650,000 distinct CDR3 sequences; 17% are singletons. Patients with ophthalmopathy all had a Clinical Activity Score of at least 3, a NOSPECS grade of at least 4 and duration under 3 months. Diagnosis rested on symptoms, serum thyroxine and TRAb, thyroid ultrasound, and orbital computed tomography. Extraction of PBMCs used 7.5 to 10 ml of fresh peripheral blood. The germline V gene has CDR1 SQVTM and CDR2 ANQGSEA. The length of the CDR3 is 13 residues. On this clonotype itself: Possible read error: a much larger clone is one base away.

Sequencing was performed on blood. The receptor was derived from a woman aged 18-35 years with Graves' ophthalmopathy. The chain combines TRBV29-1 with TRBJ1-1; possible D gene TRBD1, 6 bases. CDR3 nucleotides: TGCAGCGTTGAGGGGGGGCTGGGCACTGGAGCTTTCTTT. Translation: CSVEGGLGTGAFF.